The rows below give T cell receptor beta chains drawn from one sample of a study of neurological immune-mediated disorders. One entry per CDR3 protein results from TCRdb running MiXCR on the 5' RACE reads. The repertoire holds some 24,000 distinct CDR3 sequences, with over 10% as singletons. The specimen was PBMCs. The receptors derive from a woman aged 40 to 49 with HTLV-1-associated myelopathy (HAM/TSP). Both conserved end residues are trimmed from each CDR3.

v_gene: TRBV20-1; j_gene: TRBJ1-2; CDR3aa: SARATGYT
v_gene: TRBV20-1; j_gene: TRBJ2-5; CDR3aa: SASDRPETQY
v_gene: TRBV20-1; j_gene: TRBJ2-3; CDR3aa: SASGGASEDTQY
v_gene: TRBV20-1; j_gene: TRBJ2-3; CDR3aa: SAHPRDGSTDTQY
v_gene: TRBV5-6; j_gene: TRBJ1-1; CDR3aa: ASSAGTGGLTEAF
v_gene: TRBV6-6; j_gene: TRBJ2-3; CDR3aa: ASRIAGAHTDTQY
v_gene: TRBV18; j_gene: TRBJ2-1; CDR3aa: ASSPLGQGHNEQF
v_gene: TRBV5-6; j_gene: TRBJ2-5; CDR3aa: ASSLMGLAQETQY
v_gene: TRBV20-1; j_gene: TRBJ1-6; CDR3aa: SASPGQGKSPLH
v_gene: TRBV15; j_gene: TRBJ2-3; CDR3aa: ATSREVGIDTQY
v_gene: TRBV5-1; j_gene: TRBJ2-5; CDR3aa: ASSLVRTEGETQY
v_gene: TRBV20-1; j_gene: TRBJ2-5; CDR3aa: SARPGAARAQETQY
v_gene: TRBV4-3; j_gene: .; CDR3aa: ASSQDGNGYYEQY
v_gene: TRBV12-3/TRBV12-4; j_gene: TRBJ1-5; CDR3aa: ASSLAGRINQPQH
v_gene: TRBV5-1; j_gene: TRBJ2-1; CDR3aa: ASSLAQAYNEQF
v_gene: TRBV21-1; j_gene: TRBJ2-3; CDR3aa: ASSKDLTDTQY
v_gene: TRBV20-1; j_gene: TRBJ2-3; CDR3aa: SADGGVTDTQY
v_gene: TRBV30; j_gene: TRBJ2-5; CDR3aa: AWGGSGETQY
v_gene: TRBV12-3/TRBV12-4; j_gene: TRBJ2-3; CDR3aa: ASSPRGGVVADTQY
v_gene: TRBV5-1; j_gene: TRBJ2-5; CDR3aa: ASSLEGEEETQY
v_gene: TRBV7-6; j_gene: TRBJ2-7; CDR3aa: ASSLASGDEQY
v_gene: TRBV5-1; j_gene: TRBJ1-1; CDR3aa: ASSWEGGSNTEAF